This T cell receptor (beta chain) was obtained from a study of human T cells and chemical hapten exposure. Study background: Donors were sensitized with 2% DPC on the upper inner arm. Patients' scalps got diphenylcyclopropenone weekly throughout the approximately 24-week study.

The sample holds many counts of this clonotype. Its antigen is undetermined. The study, taken as a whole, reports: Counts of expanded TCRs at PT1 were positively correlated with patch test score. TCRs above 1 in 1000 frequency stayed constant with DPC sensitization.

The CDR3 runs 13 residues. V lost 4 bases, J lost 3 bases, and 2 bases stayed unmatched. CDR1 and CDR2 (germline): LGHNA, YNFKEQ. TCRdb reprocessed the RACE reads with MiXCR, giving one entry per CDR3 protein. The data show around 34,000 distinct CDR3 sequences, roughly 6.4% seen once. As to time point: patch test 1, 2 weeks after DPC sensitization. Treatment specified: therapeutic diphenylcyclopropenone sensitization with weekly scalp DPC. The starting material, unfractionated whole blood, was used for total RNA extraction. The sequencing here drew on whole blood, taken in connection with sensitization to the hapten diphenylcyclopropenone (DPC). This sequence was found in a woman in her twenties or thirties with alopecia areata. Some clones in this sample may be carry-over from other donors' samples. The chain employs TRBV4-2 and TRBJ2-7; 8 nucleotides line up with TRBD1. DNA of the CDR3: TGTGCCAGCAGCCCTGACAGGGGCTACGAGCAGTACTTC. It translates to CASSPDRGYEQYF.